This T cell receptor beta chain was sequenced in a study of control samples from healthy donors and cancer patients. The method was immunoSEQ multiplex PCR; TCRdb's version includes in-frame clones alone and lacks a portion of them. In the table there are some 9,500 clones, roughly 90% of which are singletons. This CDR3 contains 15 residues. The V end was cut by 0 bases, the J end by 3 bases, with 11 bases between. Germline V lookup: CDR1 MNHEY, CDR2 SMNVEV (reference sequence). Sequenced material: PBMCs. This chain links TRBV27 with TRBJ1-1; possible D gene TRBD1, 5 bases. The receptor was isolated from a man in his sixties with colorectal cancer. The CDR3 sequence is CASSLSWGGDTEAFF. CDR3 bases: TGTGCCAGCAGTTTATCCTGGGGGGGTGACACTGAAGCTTTCTTT.